This T cell receptor beta chain was recorded in a study of blood T cells in healthy people across ages. Comment on this clonotype: The antigen remains undetermined.

Germline CDR1 is SQVTM and CDR2 is ANQGSEA. V was pared by 6 bases and J by 1 base, with 9 bases between. The CDR3 runs to 12 residues. Whole-study results and caveats: The study lacked donor CMV status, which possibly confounded expanded clonotype changes.

It was with a sample-barcoded 5' primer and a J-beta primer mix that a second PCR of roughly 7 to 12 cycles was run. TCRdb re-analysed the 5' RACE reads in MiXCR, keeping a single row per CDR3 protein. The sample shows around 500,000 distinct CDR3 sequences, approximately 26% of them seen only once. These data were also reused for a study on T cells of mothers and their children.

The TCR originated in a boy aged 2 to 10 in good health. The specimen was blood. This chain uses TRBV29-1 with TRBJ1-1; a possible D gene is TRBD1 (5 bases). This CDR3 is CSVGTGNTEAFF. CDR3 coding DNA: TGCAGCGTCGGCACAGGGAACACTGAAGCTTTCTTT.